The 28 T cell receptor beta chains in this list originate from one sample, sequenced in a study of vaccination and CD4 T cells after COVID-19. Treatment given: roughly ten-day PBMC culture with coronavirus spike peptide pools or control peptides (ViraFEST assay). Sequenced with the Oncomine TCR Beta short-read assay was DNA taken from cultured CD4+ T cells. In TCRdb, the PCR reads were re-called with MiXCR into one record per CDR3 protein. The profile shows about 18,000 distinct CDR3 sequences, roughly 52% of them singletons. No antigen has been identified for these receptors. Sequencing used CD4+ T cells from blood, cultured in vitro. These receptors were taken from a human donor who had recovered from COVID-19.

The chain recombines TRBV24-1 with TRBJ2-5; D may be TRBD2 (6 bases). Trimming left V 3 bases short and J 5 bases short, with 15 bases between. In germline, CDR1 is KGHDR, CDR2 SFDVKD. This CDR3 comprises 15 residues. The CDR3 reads CATSDPSGGSETQYF. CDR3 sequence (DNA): TGTGCCACCAGTGATCCGTCTGGGGGGAGTGAGACCCAGTACTTC.

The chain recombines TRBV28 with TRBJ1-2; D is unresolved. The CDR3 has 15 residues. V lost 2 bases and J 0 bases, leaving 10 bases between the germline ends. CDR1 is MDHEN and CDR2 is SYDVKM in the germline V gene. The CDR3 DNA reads TGTGCCAGCAGTTTAAGCCACACAGCTAACTATGGCTACACCTTC. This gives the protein CASSLSHTANYGYTF.

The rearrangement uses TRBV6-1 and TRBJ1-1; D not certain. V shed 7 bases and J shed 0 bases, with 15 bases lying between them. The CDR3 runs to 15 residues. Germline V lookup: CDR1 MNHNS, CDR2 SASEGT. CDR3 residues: CASTYREDLNTEAFF. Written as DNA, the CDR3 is TGTGCCAGCACCTACCGGGAGGACTTGAACACTGAAGCTTTCTTT.

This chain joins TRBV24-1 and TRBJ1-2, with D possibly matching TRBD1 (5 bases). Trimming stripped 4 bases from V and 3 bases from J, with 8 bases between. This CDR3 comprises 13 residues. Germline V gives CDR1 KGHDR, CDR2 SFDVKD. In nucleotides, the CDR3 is TGTGCCACCAGTGAGGGACGGGACTATGGCTACACCTTC. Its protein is CATSEGRDYGYTF.

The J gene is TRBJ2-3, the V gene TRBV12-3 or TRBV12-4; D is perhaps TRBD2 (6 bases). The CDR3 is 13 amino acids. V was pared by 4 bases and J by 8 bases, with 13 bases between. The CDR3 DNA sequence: TGTGCCAGCAGTTCCGAGACTAGGGCTACGCAGTATTTT. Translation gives CASSSETRATQYF.

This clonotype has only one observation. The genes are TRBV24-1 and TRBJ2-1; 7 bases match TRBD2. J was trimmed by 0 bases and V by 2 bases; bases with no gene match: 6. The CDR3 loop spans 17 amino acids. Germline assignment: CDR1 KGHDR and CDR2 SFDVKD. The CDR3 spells CATSDSGGRSSYNEQFF. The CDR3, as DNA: TGTGCCACCAGTGATTCAGGCGGGAGAAGCTCCTACAATGAGCAGTTCTTC.

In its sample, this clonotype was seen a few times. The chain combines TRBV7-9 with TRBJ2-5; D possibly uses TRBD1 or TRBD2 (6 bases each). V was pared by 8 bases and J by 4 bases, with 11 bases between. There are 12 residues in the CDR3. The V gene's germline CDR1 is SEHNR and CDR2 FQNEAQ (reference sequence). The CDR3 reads CASRGRLETQYF. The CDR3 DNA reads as TGTGCCAGCCGGGGGCGCCTAGAGACCCAGTACTTC.

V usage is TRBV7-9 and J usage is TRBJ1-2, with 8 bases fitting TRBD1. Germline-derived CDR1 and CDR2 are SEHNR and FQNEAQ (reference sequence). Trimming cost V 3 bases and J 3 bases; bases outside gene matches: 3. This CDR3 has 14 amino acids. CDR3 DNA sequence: TGTGCCAGCAGCTTTGGACAGGGATACTATGGCTACACCTTC. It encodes CASSFGQGYYGYTF. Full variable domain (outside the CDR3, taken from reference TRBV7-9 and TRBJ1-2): DTGVSQNPRHKITKRGQNVTFRCDPISEHNRLYWYRQTLGQGPEFLTYFQNEAQLEKSRLLSDRFSAERPKGSFSTLEIQRTEQGDSAMYLCASSFGQGYYGYTFGSGTRLTVV.

The DNA for the CDR3 is TGTGCCAGCAGCGGAGGACAGGGCCGGTACAATGAGCAGTTCTTC. Translated: CASSGGQGRYNEQFF. V usage is TRBV7-3 and J usage is TRBJ2-1; 8 nucleotides agree with TRBD1. Germline loops: CDR1 SGHTA, CDR2 FQGTGA. The CDR3 totals 15 residues. Trimming took 5 bases from V and 4 from J; bases not matched to a gene: 7.

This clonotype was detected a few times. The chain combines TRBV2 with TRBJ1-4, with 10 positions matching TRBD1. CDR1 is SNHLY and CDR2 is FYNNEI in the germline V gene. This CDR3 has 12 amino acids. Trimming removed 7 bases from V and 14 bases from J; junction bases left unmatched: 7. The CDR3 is CASTDRGQILFF. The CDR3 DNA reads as TGTGCCAGCACAGACAGGGGGCAAATCCTGTTTTTT.

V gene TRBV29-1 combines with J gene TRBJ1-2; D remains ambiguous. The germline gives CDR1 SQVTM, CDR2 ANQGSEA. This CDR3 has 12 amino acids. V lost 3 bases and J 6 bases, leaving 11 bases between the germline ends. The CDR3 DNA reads TGCAGCGTTGAGTTTTCCCGGGATGGCTACACCTTC. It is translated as CSVEFSRDGYTF.

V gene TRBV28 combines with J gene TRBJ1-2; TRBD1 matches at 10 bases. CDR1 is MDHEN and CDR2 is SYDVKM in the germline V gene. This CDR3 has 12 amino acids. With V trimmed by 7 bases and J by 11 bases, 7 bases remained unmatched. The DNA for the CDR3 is TGTGCCAGCACTACACCGGACAGGGGGTACACCTTC. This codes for CASTTPDRGYTF.

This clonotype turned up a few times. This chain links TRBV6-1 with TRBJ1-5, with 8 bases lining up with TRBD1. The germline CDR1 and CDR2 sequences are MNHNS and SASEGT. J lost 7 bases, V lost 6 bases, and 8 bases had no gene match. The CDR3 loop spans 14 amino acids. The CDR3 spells CASRKRTGQQPQHF. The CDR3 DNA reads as TGTGCCAGCAGAAAGAGGACAGGGCAACAGCCCCAGCATTTT.

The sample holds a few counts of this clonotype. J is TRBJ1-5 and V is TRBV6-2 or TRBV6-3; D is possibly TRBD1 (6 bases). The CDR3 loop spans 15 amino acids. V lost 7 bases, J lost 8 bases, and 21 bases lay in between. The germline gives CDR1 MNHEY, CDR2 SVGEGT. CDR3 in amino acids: CASTRLGTYFEPQHF. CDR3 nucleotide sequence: TGTGCCAGCACTCGACTCGGGACATATTTCGAGCCCCAGCATTTT.

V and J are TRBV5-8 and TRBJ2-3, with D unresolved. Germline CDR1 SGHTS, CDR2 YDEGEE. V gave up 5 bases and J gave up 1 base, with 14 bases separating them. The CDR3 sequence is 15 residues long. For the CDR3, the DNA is TGTGCCAGCAGAGCGACCAGGTTTGGCACAGATACGCAGTATTTT. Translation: CASRATRFGTDTQYF.

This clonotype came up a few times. In DNA form, the CDR3 reads TGCAGTGCTAGAGAACAAAGATTCTTATCCTACAATGAGCAGTTCTTC. Translation: CSAREQRFLSYNEQFF. This sequence joins TRBV20-1 and TRBJ2-1, with D hard to call. The germline V gene has CDR1 DFQATT and CDR2 SNEGSKA (reference sequence). V lost 0 bases and J lost 1, with 13 bases in between. This CDR3 has 16 residues.

The DNA for the CDR3 is TGTGCCAGCAGCTTGGGACTCCACAATGAGCAGTTCTTC. Protein sequence: CASSLGLHNEQFF. The V call is TRBV12-3 or TRBV12-4, the J call TRBJ2-1, with D maybe TRBD2 (6 bases). The germline V and J ends were trimmed by 6 bases and 5 bases, with 11 bases remaining between them. This CDR3 contains 13 residues.

The DNA for the CDR3 is TGCGCCAGCAGCCAAGATCAAGGGCGCATGAACACTGAAGCTTTCTTT. Encoded protein: CASSQDQGRMNTEAFF. The V and J genes are TRBV4-3 and TRBJ1-1; no clear D gene. Deletions cut 0 bases from V and 0 bases from J, with 11 bases between. The germline V gene encodes CDR1 LGHNA and CDR2 YSLEER. This CDR3 region has 16 residues.

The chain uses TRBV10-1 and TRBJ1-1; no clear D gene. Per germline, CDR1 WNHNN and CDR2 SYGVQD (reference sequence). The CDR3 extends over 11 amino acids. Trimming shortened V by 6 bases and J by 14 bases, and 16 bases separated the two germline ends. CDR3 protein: CASRSVHCGFF. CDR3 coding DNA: TGCGCCAGCAGATCCGTACACTGTGGGTTCTTT.

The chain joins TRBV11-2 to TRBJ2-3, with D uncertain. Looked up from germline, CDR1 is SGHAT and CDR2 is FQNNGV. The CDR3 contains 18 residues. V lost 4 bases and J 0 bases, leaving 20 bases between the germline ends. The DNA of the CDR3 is TGTGCCAGCAGCTCCCGCAGACTCCTTGCTGTGAGCACAGATACGCAGTATTTT. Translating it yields CASSSRRLLAVSTDTQYF.

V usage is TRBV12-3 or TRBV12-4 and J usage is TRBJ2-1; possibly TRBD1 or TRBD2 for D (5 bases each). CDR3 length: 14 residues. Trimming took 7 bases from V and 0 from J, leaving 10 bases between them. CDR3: CASTWGNSYNEQFF. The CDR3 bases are TGTGCCAGCACGTGGGGGAACTCCTACAATGAGCAGTTCTTC.

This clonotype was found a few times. This CDR3 reads CASTAYTNTEAFF. In DNA, the CDR3 is TGTGCCAGCACCGCGTACACGAACACTGAAGCTTTCTTT. The chain is built from TRBV7-3 and TRBJ1-1; D uncertain. This CDR3 is built from 13 residues. CDR1 SGHTA and CDR2 FQGTGA come from the germline V gene. Trimming left V 7 bases short and J 1 base short, with 10 bases between.

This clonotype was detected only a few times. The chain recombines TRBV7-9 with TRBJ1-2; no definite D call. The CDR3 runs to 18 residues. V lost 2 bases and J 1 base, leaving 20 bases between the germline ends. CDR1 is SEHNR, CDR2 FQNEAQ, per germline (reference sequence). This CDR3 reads CASSLRPSGVGFNYGYTF. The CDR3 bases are TGTGCCAGCAGCTTAAGGCCCAGCGGCGTGGGATTTAACTATGGCTACACCTTC.

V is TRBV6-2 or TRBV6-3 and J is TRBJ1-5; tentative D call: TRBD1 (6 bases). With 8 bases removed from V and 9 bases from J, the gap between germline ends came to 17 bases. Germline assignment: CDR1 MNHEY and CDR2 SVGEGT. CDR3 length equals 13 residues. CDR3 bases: TGTGCCAGCGGCAGGGGCCGCTTAGGGCCCCAGCATTTT. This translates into CASGRGRLGPQHF.

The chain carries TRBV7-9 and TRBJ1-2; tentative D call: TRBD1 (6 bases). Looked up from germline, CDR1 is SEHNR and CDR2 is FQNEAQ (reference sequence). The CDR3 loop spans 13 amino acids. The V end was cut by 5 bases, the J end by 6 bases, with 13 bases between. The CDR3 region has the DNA TGTGCCAGCAGCCGCGGGACACCAGATGGCTACACCTTC. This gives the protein CASSRGTPDGYTF.

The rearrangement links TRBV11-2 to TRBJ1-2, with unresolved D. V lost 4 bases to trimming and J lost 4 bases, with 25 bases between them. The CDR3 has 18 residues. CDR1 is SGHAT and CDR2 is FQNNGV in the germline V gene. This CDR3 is CASSSPQGPGNLGYGYTF. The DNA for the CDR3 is TGTGCCAGCAGCTCACCTCAAGGGCCGGGGAACCTAGGCTATGGCTACACCTTC.

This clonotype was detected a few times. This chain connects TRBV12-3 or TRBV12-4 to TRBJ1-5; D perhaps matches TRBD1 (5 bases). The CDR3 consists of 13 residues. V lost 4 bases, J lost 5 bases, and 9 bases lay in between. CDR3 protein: CASSWTHDQPQHF. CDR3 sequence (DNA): TGTGCCAGCAGTTGGACACATGATCAGCCCCAGCATTTT.

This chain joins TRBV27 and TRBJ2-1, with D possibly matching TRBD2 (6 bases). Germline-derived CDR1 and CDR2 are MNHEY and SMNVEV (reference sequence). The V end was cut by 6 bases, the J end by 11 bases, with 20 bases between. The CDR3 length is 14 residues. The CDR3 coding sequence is TGTGCCAGCAGCCGATTTGGGGGGATTCCAAAGCAGTTCTTC. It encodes CASSRFGGIPKQFF.